Here is one TCR beta chain with its context. Authors' data handling: Scientists estimated how many nucleated cells there were by amplifying reference gene primers. Libraries were prepared by immunoSEQ multiplex PCR; TCRdb keeps only in-frame clonotypes and omits some of them. That table is the source of V, J and clone size, and D and trimming were worked out from the DNA. The sample consists of roughly 81,000 clones, around 85% of them appearing once. This entry is derived from a study of blood T cell repertoires in COVID-19. On the study more broadly: Acute and convalescent COVID-19 specimens originated in the United States, Italy and Spain. In each case, the material was cDNA or gDNA derived from T cells, B-cell-depleted T cells, or PBMCs.

CDR3 size: 14 residues. CDR1 MNHEY and CDR2 SVGAGI come from the germline V gene. Trimming shortened V by 8 bases and J by 0 bases, and 11 bases separated the two germline ends. The receptor comes from a man aged 25 to 40 with acute or convalescent COVID-19. V gene TRBV6-5 combines with J gene TRBJ2-1; unclear D gene. Sequenced input: peripheral blood. CDR3 amino acids: CASAPGSSYNEQFF. The DNA of the CDR3 is TGTGCCAGCGCCCCAGGCAGCTCCTACAATGAGCAGTTCTTC.